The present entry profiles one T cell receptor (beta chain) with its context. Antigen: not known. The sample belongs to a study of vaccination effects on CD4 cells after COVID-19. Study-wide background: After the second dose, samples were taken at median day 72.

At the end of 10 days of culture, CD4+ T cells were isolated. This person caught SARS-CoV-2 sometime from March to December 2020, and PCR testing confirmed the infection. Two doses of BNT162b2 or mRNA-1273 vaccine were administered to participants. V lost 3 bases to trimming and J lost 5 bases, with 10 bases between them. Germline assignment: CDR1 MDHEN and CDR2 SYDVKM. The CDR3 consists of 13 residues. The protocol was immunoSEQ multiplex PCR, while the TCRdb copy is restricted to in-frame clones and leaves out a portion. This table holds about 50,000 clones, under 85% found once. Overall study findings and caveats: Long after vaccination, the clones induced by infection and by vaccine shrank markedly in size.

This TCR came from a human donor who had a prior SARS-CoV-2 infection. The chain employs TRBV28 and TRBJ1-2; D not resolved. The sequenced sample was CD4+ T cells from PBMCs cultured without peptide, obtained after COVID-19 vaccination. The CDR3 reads CASSFLAGYGYTF. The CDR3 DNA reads TGTGCCAGCAGTTTTCTCGCCGGGTATGGCTACACCTTC.